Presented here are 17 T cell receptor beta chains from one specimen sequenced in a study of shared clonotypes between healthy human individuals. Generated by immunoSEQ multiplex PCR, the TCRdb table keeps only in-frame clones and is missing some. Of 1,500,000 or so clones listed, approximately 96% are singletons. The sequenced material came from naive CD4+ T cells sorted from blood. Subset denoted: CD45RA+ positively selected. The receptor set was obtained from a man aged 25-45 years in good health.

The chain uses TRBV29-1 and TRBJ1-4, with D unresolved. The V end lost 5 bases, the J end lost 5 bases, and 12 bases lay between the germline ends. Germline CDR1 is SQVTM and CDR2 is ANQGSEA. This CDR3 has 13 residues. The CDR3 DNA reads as TGCAGCGTTTGGACTGGGTCCAATGAAAAACTGTTTTTT. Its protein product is CSVWTGSNEKLFF.

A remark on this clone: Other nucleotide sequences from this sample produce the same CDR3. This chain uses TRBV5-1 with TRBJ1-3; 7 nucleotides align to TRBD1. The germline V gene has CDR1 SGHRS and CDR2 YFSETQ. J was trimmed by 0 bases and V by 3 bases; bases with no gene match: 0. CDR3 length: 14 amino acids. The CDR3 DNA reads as TGCGCCAGCAGCTCAGGGGGCTCTGGAAACACCATATATTTT. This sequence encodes CASSSGGSGNTIYF.

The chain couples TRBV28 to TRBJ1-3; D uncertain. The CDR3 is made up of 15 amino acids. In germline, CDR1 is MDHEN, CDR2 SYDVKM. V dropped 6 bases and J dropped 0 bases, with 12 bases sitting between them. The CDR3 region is CASRLGAFSGNTIYF. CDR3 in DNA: TGTGCCAGCAGACTCGGCGCCTTCTCTGGAAACACCATATATTTT.

CDR3 sequence: CASGVGEQYF. DNA for the CDR3: TGTGCCAGCGGGGTTGGCGAGCAGTACTTC. This sequence joins TRBV28 and TRBJ2-7; no definite D call. Deletions cut 8 bases from V and 6 bases from J, with 8 bases between. Germline CDR1 and CDR2: MDHEN and SYDVKM. The CDR3 contains 10 residues.

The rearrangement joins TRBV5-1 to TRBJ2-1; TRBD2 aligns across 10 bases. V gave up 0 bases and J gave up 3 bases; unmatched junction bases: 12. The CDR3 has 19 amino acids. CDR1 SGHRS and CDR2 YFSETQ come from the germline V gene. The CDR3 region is CASSLGRPGGLASYNEQFF. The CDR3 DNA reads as TGCGCCAGCAGCTTGGGTCGACCGGGGGGACTAGCGAGCTACAATGAGCAGTTCTTC.

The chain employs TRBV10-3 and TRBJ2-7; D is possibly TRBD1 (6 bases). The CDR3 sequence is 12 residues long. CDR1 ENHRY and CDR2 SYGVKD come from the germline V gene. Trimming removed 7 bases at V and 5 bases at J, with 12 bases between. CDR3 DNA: TGTGCCATCAAGAGAGGGGGAGACGAGCAGTACTTC. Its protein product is CAIKRGGDEQYF.

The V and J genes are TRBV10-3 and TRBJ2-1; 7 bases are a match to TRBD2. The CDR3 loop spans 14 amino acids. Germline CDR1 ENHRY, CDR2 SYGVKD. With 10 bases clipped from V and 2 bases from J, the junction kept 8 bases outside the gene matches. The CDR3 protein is CATGGPDPYNEQFF. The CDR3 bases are TGTGCCACGGGGGGACCGGACCCCTACAATGAGCAGTTCTTC.

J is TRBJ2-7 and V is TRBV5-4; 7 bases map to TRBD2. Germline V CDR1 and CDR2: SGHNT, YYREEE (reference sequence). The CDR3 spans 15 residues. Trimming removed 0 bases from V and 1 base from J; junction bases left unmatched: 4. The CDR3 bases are TGTGCCAGCAGCTTGGCCGCTAGCGGATCCTACGAGCAGTACTTC. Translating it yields CASSLAASGSYEQYF.

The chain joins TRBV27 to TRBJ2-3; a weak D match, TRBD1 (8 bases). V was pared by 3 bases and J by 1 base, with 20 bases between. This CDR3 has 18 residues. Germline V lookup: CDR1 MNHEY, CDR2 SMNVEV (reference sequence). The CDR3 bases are TGTGCCAGCAGTTTCCCGAAGGGAGCGGGACAGGGCACAGATACGCAGTATTTT. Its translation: CASSFPKGAGQGTDTQYF.

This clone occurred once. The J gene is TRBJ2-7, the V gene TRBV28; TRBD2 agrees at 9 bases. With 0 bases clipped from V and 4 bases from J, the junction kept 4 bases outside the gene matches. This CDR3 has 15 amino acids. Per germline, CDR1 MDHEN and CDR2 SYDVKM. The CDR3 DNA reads TGTGCCAGCAGTTTATGGTGGACTAGCGTATACGAGCAGTACTTC. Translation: CASSLWWTSVYEQYF. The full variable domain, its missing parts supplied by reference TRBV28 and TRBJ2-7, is DVKVTQSSRYLVKRTGEKVFLECVQDMDHENMFWYRQDPGLGLRLIYFSYDVKMKEKGDIPEGYSVSREKKERFSLILESASTNQTSMYLCASSLWWTSVYEQYFGPGTRLTVT.

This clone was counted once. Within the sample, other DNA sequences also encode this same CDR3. The CDR3 protein is CATSRDLAGGYEQYF. CDR3 DNA sequence: TGTGCCACCAGCAGAGATTTGGCAGGGGGCTACGAGCAGTACTTC. V usage is TRBV15 and J usage is TRBJ2-7; 7 bases line up with TRBD1. The CDR3 is made up of 15 amino acids. The V gene end was trimmed by 0 bases and the J gene end by 3 bases; junction bases not matched to a gene: 5. CDR1 is LNHNV and CDR2 is YYDKDF in the germline V gene (reference sequence). Based on the CDR3 plus reference TRBV15 and TRBJ2-7, the full variable domain is DAMVIQNPRYQVTQFGKPVTLSCSQTLNHNVMYWYQQKSSQAPKLLFHYYDKDFNNEADTPDNFQSRRPNTSFCFLDIRSPGLGDTAMYLCATSRDLAGGYEQYFGPGTRLTVT.

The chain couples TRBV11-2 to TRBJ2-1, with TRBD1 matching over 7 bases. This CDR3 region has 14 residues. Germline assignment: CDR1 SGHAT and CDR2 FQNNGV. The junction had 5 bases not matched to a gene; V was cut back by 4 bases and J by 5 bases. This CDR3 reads CASSSTRGNNEQFF. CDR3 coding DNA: TGTGCCAGCAGCTCCACCAGGGGGAACAATGAGCAGTTCTTC. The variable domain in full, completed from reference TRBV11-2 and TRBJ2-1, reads EAGVAQSPRYKIIEKRQSVAFWCNPISGHATLYWYQQILGQGPKLLIQFQNNGVVDDSQLPKDRFSAERLKGVDSTLKIQPAKLEDSAVYLCASSSTRGNNEQFFGPGTRLTVL.

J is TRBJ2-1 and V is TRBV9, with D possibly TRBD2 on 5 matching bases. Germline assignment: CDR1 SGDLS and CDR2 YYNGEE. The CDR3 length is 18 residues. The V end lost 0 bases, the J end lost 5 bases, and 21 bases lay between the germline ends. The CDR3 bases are TGTGCCAGCAGCGTAGTTTTCCAGTTAGGTTCGGGGAACAATGAGCAGTTCTTC. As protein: CASSVVFQLGSGNNEQFF.

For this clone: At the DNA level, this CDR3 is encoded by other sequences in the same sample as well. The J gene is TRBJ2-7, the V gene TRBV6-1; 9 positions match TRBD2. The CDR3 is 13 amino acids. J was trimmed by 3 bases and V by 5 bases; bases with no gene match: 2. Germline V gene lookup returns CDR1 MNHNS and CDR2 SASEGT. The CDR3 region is CASSLAGYYEQYF. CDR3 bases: TGTGCCAGCAGTCTAGCGGGGTACTACGAGCAGTACTTC.

CDR3 region: CASSKGRTKSNQPQHF. The CDR3 bases are TGTGCCAGCAGCAAAGGAAGGACAAAAAGCAATCAGCCCCAGCATTTT. V usage is TRBV21-1 and J usage is TRBJ1-5; the D call TRBD1 from the table was never checked on the DNA. TRBV21-1 is annotated as a pseudogene. The CDR3 is made up of 16 amino acids.

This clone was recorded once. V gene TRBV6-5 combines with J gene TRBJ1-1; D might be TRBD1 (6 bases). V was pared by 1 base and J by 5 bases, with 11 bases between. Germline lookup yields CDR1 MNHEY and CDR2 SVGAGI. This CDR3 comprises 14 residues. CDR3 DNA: TGTGCCAGCAGTTACTTGGGGGCAGAAACTGAAGCTTTCTTT. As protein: CASSYLGAETEAFF.

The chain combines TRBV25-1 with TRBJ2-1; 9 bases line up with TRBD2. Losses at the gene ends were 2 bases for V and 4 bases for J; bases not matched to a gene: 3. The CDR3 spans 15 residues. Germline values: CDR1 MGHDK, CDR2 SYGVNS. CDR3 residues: CASSEAGGRYNEQFF. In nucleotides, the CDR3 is TGTGCCAGCAGTGAAGCGGGAGGGCGATACAATGAGCAGTTCTTC.